The 18 T cell receptor beta chains below were found in one sample sequenced in a study of vaccination and CD4 T cells after COVID-19. Treatment meaning: roughly 11-day PBMC culture with coronavirus spike peptide pools or control peptides (ViraFEST assay). The antigens of these receptors remain unknown. Sequencing of DNA taken from cultured CD4+ T cells relied on the Oncomine TCR Beta short-read assay. TCRdb re-called the PCR reads through MiXCR, storing one row per CDR3 protein. The sample consists of thousands of distinct CDR3 sequences, about 68% of them appearing once. The sample consisted of CD4+ T cells from blood, cultured in vitro. The receptors shown here come from a human donor who had recovered from COVID-19.

The count of this clonotype is one. The V and J genes are TRBV20-1 and TRBJ2-7; 8 nucleotides agree with TRBD1. Germline V gene sequence: CDR1 DFQATT, CDR2 SNEGSKA (reference sequence). The CDR3 runs 11 residues. V gave up 7 bases and J gave up 11 bases; unmatched junction bases: 10. Written as DNA, the CDR3 is TGCAGTGTCACACGACAGGGGAAGGAGTACTTC. It codes for CSVTRQGKEYF.

The sample holds a few counts of this clonotype. The genes are TRBV29-1 and TRBJ1-2, with 8 bases fitting TRBD1. The germline CDR1 and CDR2 sequences are SQVTM and ANQGSEA. The CDR3 has 13 residues. V lost 3 bases and J lost 7; bases outside the gene matches: 7. CDR3 region: CSVENRGFGGYTF. The CDR3 DNA is TGCAGCGTTGAGAACAGGGGGTTCGGTGGCTACACCTTC.

In this sample, this clonotype turned up a few times. The chain recombines TRBV20-1 with TRBJ2-7; the match to TRBD2 covers 7 bases. This CDR3 comprises 15 residues. Trimming took 0 bases from V and 2 from J; bases not matched to a gene: 7. Germline V CDR1 and CDR2: DFQATT, SNEGSKA (reference sequence). CDR3 sequence (DNA): TGCAGTGCTAGAGATCTGGGTAGCGGGCCCTACGAGCAGTACTTC. Its translation: CSARDLGSGPYEQYF.

The V and J genes are TRBV5-3 and TRBJ1-5; 9 bases map to TRBD1. TRBV5-3 is sorted into the ORF group, with uncertain function. J was trimmed by 7 bases and V by 4 bases; bases with no gene match: 15. The CDR3 is made up of 17 amino acids. The CDR3 bases are TGTGCCAGAAGCACAGCCGGGACAGGGAAAGGATGGCAGCCCCAGCATTTT. Translating gives CARSTAGTGKGWQPQHF.

The chain couples TRBV6-1 to TRBJ2-7; D is ambiguous. Looked up from germline, CDR1 is MNHNS and CDR2 is SASEGT. The CDR3 contains 13 residues. V lost 5 bases and J 2 bases, leaving 10 bases between the germline ends. The CDR3 sequence: CASSPVRPYEQYF. CDR3 in DNA: TGTGCCAGCAGTCCCGTTCGCCCCTACGAGCAGTACTTC.

The CDR3 DNA follows: TGTGCCAGCAGCTTAGGTACTAGCGGCTACAATGAGCAGTTCTTC. As protein: CASSLGTSGYNEQFF. This chain connects TRBV5-4 to TRBJ2-1; 8 bases are shared with TRBD2. The J segment lost 3 bases and the V segment lost 2 bases, leaving 4 bases of the junction unmatched. Per the germline V gene, CDR1 is SGHNT and CDR2 is YYREEE (reference sequence). The CDR3 is made up of 15 amino acids.

This clonotype was observed a few times. The V and J genes are TRBV5-1 and TRBJ2-2; D is unresolved. V was cut by 4 bases and J by 0 bases, with 4 bases left in between. This CDR3 is built from 13 residues. CDR1 and CDR2 (germline): SGHRS, YFSETQ. The CDR3 sequence: CASSTTNTGELFF. The CDR3 coding sequence is TGCGCCAGCAGCACGACGAACACCGGGGAGCTGTTTTTT.

This sequence joins TRBV20-1 and TRBJ1-5; D unclear. The V end lost 1 base, the J end lost 1 base, and 11 bases lay between the germline ends. Looked up from germline, CDR1 is DFQATT and CDR2 is SNEGSKA (reference sequence). The CDR3 has 15 amino acids. CDR3 coding DNA: TGCAGTGCTAGAGTCGTCGCCGGAAGCAATCAGCCCCAGCATTTT. Amino acids: CSARVVAGSNQPQHF.

The V and J genes are TRBV24-1 and TRBJ1-6; no reliable D call. Germline V lookup: CDR1 KGHDR, CDR2 SFDVKD. The CDR3 length is 13 residues. The ends were cut back, 4 bases at V and 8 bases at J, with 8 bases in the middle. CDR3 sequence: CATSDSRHSPLHF. The CDR3 nucleotides read TGTGCCACCAGTGACTCTAGACATTCACCCCTCCACTTT.

A few counts support this clonotype. This rearrangement joins TRBV25-1 to TRBJ1-6, with D hard to call. CDR1 is MGHDK and CDR2 is SYGVNS in the germline V gene. This CDR3 spans 16 amino acids. The V end was cut by 3 bases, the J end by 2 bases, with 11 bases between. The CDR3 DNA is TGTGCCAGCAGTGACTCCACCTTCGCCTATAATTCACCCCTCCACTTT. This sequence encodes CASSDSTFAYNSPLHF.

The gene calls are TRBV12-3 or TRBV12-4 and TRBJ2-1; TRBD1 matches 11 bases. The CDR3 contains 13 residues. V trimming: 8 bases; J trimming: 3 bases; junction bases outside the gene matches: 0. The CDR3 DNA reads TGTGCCAGCGGGACAGGGGGCTACAATGAGCAGTTCTTC. Protein product: CASGTGGYNEQFF.

The V and J genes are TRBV5-1 and TRBJ1-2; 8 nucleotides match TRBD1. This CDR3 has 15 amino acids. V lost 4 bases and J lost 4; bases outside the gene matches: 9. CDR1 and CDR2 from the germline V gene are SGHRS and YFSETQ. DNA of the CDR3: TGCGCCAGCAGCCTGGGACAGGAGGAGTTCTATGGCTACACCTTC. The encoded protein is CASSLGQEEFYGYTF.

This chain uses TRBV25-1 with TRBJ2-7; TRBD2 matches at 7 bases. CDR3 size: 14 residues. Germline V gene sequence: CDR1 MGHDK, CDR2 SYGVNS. V trimming: 2 bases; J trimming: 9 bases; junction bases outside the gene matches: 10. In DNA, the CDR3 is TGTGCCAGCAGTGAAGACCTCTGGGGGGGAGGGCAGTACTTC. This sequence encodes CASSEDLWGGGQYF.

The V call is TRBV6-5, the J call TRBJ2-1; 7 nucleotides line up with TRBD1. TRBJ2-7 explains the end of the DNA better; the J call may be wrong. The CDR3 loop spans 15 amino acids. The germline gives CDR1 MNHEY, CDR2 SVGAGI. For the CDR3, the DNA is TGTGCCAGCAGTTACAGCCAGGGGGTGATCTACGAGCAGTACTTC. This translates into CASSYSQGVIYEQYF.

This chain connects TRBV6-1 to TRBJ2-7; no clear D gene. From germline, CDR1 is MNHNS and CDR2 SASEGT. Trimming removed 10 bases at V and 1 base at J, with 11 bases between. The CDR3 is 12 residues long. The CDR3: CATRASSYEQYF. The CDR3 coding sequence is TGTGCCACCCGAGCCTCATCCTACGAGCAGTACTTC.

This clonotype showed up just a few times. V gene TRBV19 combines with J gene TRBJ2-3; 10 bases align to TRBD2. The CDR3 length is 14 residues. Germline CDR1 and CDR2: LNHDA and SQIVND (reference sequence). Germline trimming cut 7 bases from V and 2 bases from J; bases unmatched to any gene: 3. The CDR3 loop is CASKLAGYTDTQYF. CDR3 bases: TGTGCCAGTAAACTAGCGGGGTACACAGATACGCAGTATTTT. Together with reference TRBV19 and TRBJ2-3, the CDR3 gives the full variable domain: DGGITQSPKYLFRKEGQNVTLSCEQNLNHDAMYWYRQDPGQGLRLIYYSQIVNDFQKGDIAEGYSVSREKKESFPLTVTSAQKNPTAFYLCASKLAGYTDTQYFGPGTRLTVL.

The chain is built from TRBV12-3 or TRBV12-4 and TRBJ1-1, with a tentative D call TRBD1 (5 bases). This CDR3 is built from 14 residues. The V and J ends lost 2 bases and 1 base respectively, with 8 bases between them. For the CDR3, the DNA is TGTGCCAGCAGTTTAACCGGGGGGAACACTGAAGCTTTCTTT. Its translation: CASSLTGGNTEAFF.

The genes are TRBV7-8 and TRBJ2-3; 15 bases agree with TRBD2. The CDR3 has 18 amino acids. Germline CDR1 is SGHVS and CDR2 is FQNEAQ. V lost 4 bases to trimming and J lost 2 bases; unmatched junction nucleotides: 7. The CDR3 DNA follows: TGTGCCAGCAGCTCAAGGACTAGCGGGGGGGCCGTCACAGATACGCAGTATTTT. Translation: CASSSRTSGGAVTDTQYF.